A selection of T cell receptor beta chains follows, all from one sample in a study of cytomegalovirus exposure and HLA in healthy donors. Profiling relied on immunoSEQ multiplex PCR, and the TCRdb table lists in-frame clones only, not all of them. The sample yields over 120,000 clones, 65% to 80% seen once. Sequenced sample: PBMCs. Every receptor here comes from a man aged 25 to 40 in good health and CMV-seronegative. Each CDR3 is given without its conserved first and last residue. Each record gives: V gene, J gene, CDR3 protein.

v_gene: TRBV5-1; j_gene: TRBJ2-1; CDR3aa: ASSLAGPPLYNEQF
v_gene: TRBV4-1; j_gene: TRBJ2-1; CDR3aa: ASSLGTYNEQF
v_gene: TRBV4-2; j_gene: TRBJ2-1; CDR3aa: ASSQARGGGNEQF
v_gene: TRBV7-7; j_gene: TRBJ2-7; CDR3aa: ASSSGLVDEQY
v_gene: TRBV7-9; j_gene: TRBJ2-7; CDR3aa: ASSGLTGDGYEQY
v_gene: TRBV7-3; j_gene: TRBJ1-2; CDR3aa: ASSYWEPDTFDGYT
v_gene: TRBV6-5; j_gene: TRBJ1-2; CDR3aa: ASSRGQGIYGYT
v_gene: TRBV11-2; j_gene: TRBJ2-7; CDR3aa: ASSSNRADYEQY
v_gene: TRBV12-5; j_gene: TRBJ1-1; CDR3aa: ASGNTGQGRGTEAF
v_gene: TRBV6-5; j_gene: TRBJ2-7; CDR3aa: ASGDGRRDMQY
v_gene: TRBV11-1; j_gene: TRBJ2-3; CDR3aa: ASSLASDTQY
v_gene: TRBV6-5; j_gene: TRBJ2-4; CDR3aa: ASSSQGLAKNIQY
v_gene: TRBV5-1; j_gene: TRBJ2-5; CDR3aa: ASSLPRDFQETQY
v_gene: TRBV5-1; j_gene: TRBJ2-3; CDR3aa: ASSSPLLAQDTQY
v_gene: TRBV7-7; j_gene: TRBJ2-7; CDR3aa: ASRPSGGSSYEQY
v_gene: TRBV15; j_gene: TRBJ2-3; CDR3aa: ATSRDPTGTDTQY
v_gene: TRBV25-1; j_gene: TRBJ2-1; CDR3aa: ASSEWGGLNNEQF
v_gene: TRBV2; j_gene: TRBJ2-1; CDR3aa: ASGGALTAGIHNEQF
v_gene: TRBV19; j_gene: TRBJ2-1; CDR3aa: ASSQRLSLSEQF
v_gene: TRBV28; j_gene: TRBJ2-1; CDR3aa: ASRTGGNEQF
v_gene: TRBV7-8; j_gene: TRBJ2-5; CDR3aa: ASSFITGGAQTQY
v_gene: TRBV4-2; j_gene: TRBJ2-3; CDR3aa: ASSQEGSPRNTQY
v_gene: TRBV5-1; j_gene: TRBJ2-1; CDR3aa: ASSQRAGTSGGGEQF
v_gene: TRBV15; j_gene: TRBJ2-7; CDR3aa: ATSRGGGNYEQY